This T cell receptor (beta chain) is drawn from a study of blood T cell repertoires in COVID-19. For the study at large: Each recovered donor of Cohort 3 presented with two negative PCRs, clearance, or symptom resolution.

The table came from immunoSEQ multiplex PCR; TCRdb's copy has only in-frame clones and leaves some out. This table holds approximately 210,000 clones, 80% to 90% found once. Per the germline V gene, CDR1 is SGHNT and CDR2 is YENEEA. The CDR3 is 13 residues long. V was clipped by 5 bases and J by 3 bases, with 9 bases between them. This TCR was sampled from a man aged 25-45 years in a cohort exposed to, infected with or recovered from COVID-19 (not recorded which). Sequenced sample: PBMCs or T cells enriched from blood (not recorded which). V and J are TRBV11-3 and TRBJ2-3, with no clear D. DNA of the CDR3: TGTGCCAGCAGCGACACTCCTACAGATACGCAGTATTTT. Protein: CASSDTPTDTQYF. Full variable domain (outside the CDR3, taken from reference TRBV11-3 and TRBJ2-3): EAGVVQSPRYKIIEKKQPVAFWCNPISGHNTLYWYLQNLGQGPELLIRYENEEAVDDSQLPKDRFSAERLKGVDSTLKIQPAELGDSAVYLCASSDTPTDTQYFGPGTRLTVL.